What follows are 16 T cell receptor beta chains derived from one specimen sequenced in a study of CD8 T cells in Susac syndrome. After extraction with the RNeasy kit, 0.5 to 1 ug of the RNA was reverse transcribed using random hexamers. One entry per CDR3 protein results from TCRdb running MiXCR on the immunoSEQ multiplex PCR reads. The sample shows approximately 190,000 distinct CDR3 sequences, over 85% of them seen only once. Source material: CD4+ T cells from PBMCs. These receptors came from a human donor in good health.

The V and J genes are TRBV19 and TRBJ1-1; no definite D call. The CDR3 covers 14 residues. CDR1 and CDR2 (germline): LNHDA, SQIVND (reference sequence). Deletions cut 4 bases from V and 6 bases from J, with 15 bases between. The CDR3, as DNA: TGTGCCAGTAGTAAATTTACGGAAGCCTCTGAAGCTTTCTTT. Protein: CASSKFTEASEAFF.

V gene TRBV13 combines with J gene TRBJ1-1, with TRBD1 matching over 7 bases. V dropped 5 bases and J dropped 0; count of bases not matched to a gene: 6. This CDR3 has 15 amino acids. Per germline, CDR1 PRHDT and CDR2 FYEKMQ (reference sequence). This chain's CDR3 is CASSIRQGLNTEAFF. The DNA of the CDR3 is TGTGCCAGCAGCATTAGACAGGGACTGAACACTGAAGCTTTCTTT.

The chain couples TRBV12-5 to TRBJ1-1; 9 bases line up with TRBD1. The junction had 9 bases not matched to a gene; V was cut back by 7 bases and J by 9 bases. The CDR3 is 13 residues long. Germline assignment: CDR1 LGHNT and CDR2 FRNRAP. The DNA of the CDR3 is TGTGCTAGTGCTCCCACAGGGGGCCATCAAGCTTTCTTT. As protein: CASAPTGGHQAFF.

The chain couples TRBV4-1 to TRBJ2-1; 10 positions match TRBD1. From germline, CDR1 is MGHRA and CDR2 YSYEKL. Trimming at V came to 4 bases and at J to 4 bases, leaving 4 bases not matched to a gene. This CDR3 has 15 residues. CDR3 bases: TGCGCCAGCAGCCGTGGACAGGGGGAATACAATGAGCAGTTCTTC. Translation gives CASSRGQGEYNEQFF.

The gene calls are TRBV28 and TRBJ2-7, with 7 bases that match TRBD1. The germline CDR1 and CDR2 sequences are MDHEN and SYDVKM. The CDR3 length is 16 residues. V trimming: 5 bases; J trimming: 3 bases; junction bases outside the gene matches: 13. CDR3 loop: CASSLGTAHPVYEQYV. The CDR3 bases are TGTGCCAGCAGTCTTGGGACAGCCCATCCCGTCTACGAGCAGTACGTC.

The J gene is TRBJ2-5, the V gene TRBV6-1; weak D call: TRBD1 (5 bases). Per germline, CDR1 MNHNS and CDR2 SASEGT. V was shortened by 5 bases and J by 8 bases, with 15 bases between the two germline ends. There are 13 residues in the CDR3. For the CDR3, the DNA is TGTGCCAGCAGTCCTCGGCCAGGGAAAACCCAGTACTTC. As protein: CASSPRPGKTQYF.

The chain couples TRBV4-2 to TRBJ2-7, with 9 bases fitting TRBD2. With V trimmed by 4 bases and J by 2 bases, 12 bases remained unmatched. This CDR3 is built from 17 residues. The germline V gene encodes CDR1 LGHNA and CDR2 YNFKEQ. CDR3 DNA sequence: TGTGCCAGCAGCCCTAAGTTGGCTAGCGGGACCGCCTACGAGCAGTACTTC. This sequence encodes CASSPKLASGTAYEQYF.

This chain connects TRBV28 to TRBJ1-2, with a possible D match to TRBD1 (5 bases). This CDR3 comprises 12 residues. Trimming took 5 bases from V and 6 from J, leaving 10 bases between them. Germline CDR1 MDHEN, CDR2 SYDVKM. The CDR3 bases are TGTGCCAGCAGTCTAATCAGGGATGGCTACACCTTC. Encoded protein: CASSLIRDGYTF.

CDR3 sequence (DNA): TGCAGCGTTGTCGGCAGGACCATGAACACTGAAGCTTTCTTT. It encodes CSVVGRTMNTEAFF. V usage is TRBV29-1 and J usage is TRBJ1-1; D not resolved. CDR1 is SQVTM, CDR2 ANQGSEA, per germline. The length of the CDR3 is 14 residues. Trimming cost V 4 bases and J 0 bases, with 12 bases left between them.

V usage is TRBV6-2 or TRBV6-3 and J usage is TRBJ1-5; no reliable D call. Deletions cut 4 bases from V and 0 bases from J, with 19 bases between. Germline CDR1 is MNHEY and CDR2 is SVGEGT. This CDR3 spans 18 amino acids. This CDR3 reads CASSSSTPTRFSNQPQHF. The CDR3 DNA follows: TGTGCCAGCAGTTCCTCTACTCCAACAAGGTTTAGCAATCAGCCCCAGCATTTT.

V usage is TRBV7-2 and J usage is TRBJ2-7, with TRBD2 matching 11 bases. The CDR3 loop spans 16 amino acids. Trimming cost V 3 bases and J 1 base; bases outside gene matches: 5. The germline V gene has CDR1 SGHTA and CDR2 FQGNSA. The CDR3 nucleotides read TGTGCCAGCAGCTTTTCTAGCGGGGGGCCTTCCTACGAGCAGTACTTC. It yields the protein CASSFSSGGPSYEQYF.

V is TRBV7-8 and J is TRBJ1-6; no clear D. V dropped 2 bases and J dropped 7 bases, with 9 bases sitting between them. This CDR3 has 14 residues. Germline-derived CDR1 and CDR2 are SGHVS and FQNEAQ. CDR3 region: CASSLPSGNSPLHF. The CDR3 bases are TGTGCCAGCAGCTTACCGTCTGGGAATTCACCCCTCCACTTT.

The chain couples TRBV2 to TRBJ1-2, with 10 positions matching TRBD1. The junction had 8 bases not matched to a gene; V was cut back by 6 bases and J by 7 bases. The CDR3 covers 14 residues. Germline CDR1 SNHLY, CDR2 FYNNEI. CDR3 amino acids: CASSKTGGAGGYTF. The CDR3 bases are TGTGCCAGCAGCAAGACAGGGGGCGCGGGTGGCTACACCTTC.

The table lists this clonotype with a count of one. This chain uses TRBV5-1 with TRBJ2-5, with D unclear. This CDR3 has 15 amino acids. The V gene lost 0 bases and the J gene lost 0 bases, with 9 bases spanning the gap. Germline V gene lookup returns CDR1 SGHRS and CDR2 YFSETQ. CDR3 loop: CASSLGVTYQETQYF. The CDR3 DNA reads as TGCGCCAGCAGCTTGGGTGTTACGTACCAAGAGACCCAGTACTTC.

The V gene is TRBV5-1, the J gene TRBJ2-7; no clear D gene. CDR1 is SGHRS, CDR2 YFSETQ, per germline. The CDR3 contains 15 residues. Trimming shortened V by 0 bases and J by 2 bases, and 12 bases separated the two germline ends. Written as DNA, the CDR3 is TGCGCCAGCAGCTTGGGGGCAGAGAGAGCCTACGAGCAGTACTTC. It is translated as CASSLGAERAYEQYF. Supplemented by reference TRBV5-1 and TRBJ2-7, the full variable domain reads KAGVTQTPRYLIKTRGQQVTLSCSPISGHRSVSWYQQTPGQGLQFLFEYFSETQRNKGNFPGRFSGRQFSNSRSEMNVSTLELGDSALYLCASSLGAERAYEQYFGPGTRLTVT.

The V gene is TRBV14, the J gene TRBJ2-5, with D uncertain. From germline, CDR1 is SGHDN and CDR2 FVKESK. This CDR3 spans 14 amino acids. V lost 3 bases and J lost 5, with 13 bases in between. The CDR3 sequence: CASSQDHLGETQYF. The CDR3, as DNA: TGTGCCAGCAGCCAGGACCACCTCGGGGAGACCCAGTACTTC. Using reference TRBV14 and TRBJ2-5 for the parts outside the CDR3, the full variable domain is EAGVTQFPSHSVIEKGQTVTLRCDPISGHDNLYWYRRVMGKEIKFLLHFVKESKQDESGMPNNRFLAERTGGTYSTLKVQPAELEDSGVYFCASSQDHLGETQYFGPGTRLLVL.